These 14 T cell receptor beta chains originate from one sample sequenced in a study of memory CD4+ T cells and cytomegalovirus serostatus. TCRdb's table, derived via immunoSEQ multiplex PCR, lists solely in-frame clones and lacks some. The sample holds about 53,000 clones, about 81% seen once. Single viable CD3+CD4+CD8-CD45RO+ cells were sorted as the memory CD4+ T cells. Source material: memory CD4+ T cells from blood. These TCRs come from an adult in good health and CMV-seronegative.

The rearrangement joins TRBV7-9 to TRBJ2-1; maybe TRBD2 (6 bases). Germline V gives CDR1 SEHNR, CDR2 FQNEAQ (reference sequence). Trimming pared 5 bases from V and 13 bases from J, leaving 12 bases between. CDR3 length: 11 amino acids. Here the CDR3 DNA reads TGTGCCAGCAGCGAGCCGGGAGATCAGTTCTTC. The encoded protein is CASSEPGDQFF.

The CDR3 loop is CASSPTGNTEAFF. The CDR3 DNA reads TGCGCCAGCAGCCCCACAGGGAACACTGAAGCTTTCTTT. The chain couples TRBV5-1 to TRBJ1-1, with D tentatively TRBD1 (5 bases). CDR1 and CDR2 (germline): SGHRS, YFSETQ. V lost 4 bases and J lost 1, with 8 bases in between. The CDR3 length is 13 residues.

V is TRBV2 and J is TRBJ2-5; D not resolved. CDR3 length: 11 residues. V was trimmed by 0 bases and J by 5 bases, leaving 1 base between them. Per the germline V gene, CDR1 is SNHLY and CDR2 is FYNNEI. CDR3 DNA sequence: TGTGCCAGCAGTGAAGCGGAGACCCAGTACTTC. This codes for CASSEAETQYF.

This clone occurred a few times. Within the sample, other DNA sequences also encode this same CDR3. The chain joins TRBV19 to TRBJ2-2; D unresolved. Germline values: CDR1 LNHDA, CDR2 SQIVND (reference sequence). This CDR3 has 13 amino acids. V shed 8 bases and J shed 2 bases, with 9 bases lying between them. This CDR3 reads CASSNPNTGELFF. For the CDR3, the DNA is TGTGCCAGTTCAAATCCTAACACCGGGGAGCTGTTTTTT.

V gene TRBV7-3 combines with J gene TRBJ2-1, with D perhaps given as TRBD1 or TRBD2 (5 bases each). Germline assignment: CDR1 SGHTA and CDR2 FQGTGA. Trimming stripped 5 bases from V and 7 bases from J, with 12 bases between. This CDR3 has 13 amino acids. The CDR3 bases are TGTGCCAGCAGCCTGGGACCTGATAATGAGCAGTTCTTC. It codes for CASSLGPDNEQFF. Based on the CDR3 plus reference TRBV7-3 and TRBJ2-1, the full variable domain is GAGVSQTPSNKVTEKGKYVELRCDPISGHTALYWYRQSLGQGPEFLIYFQGTGAADDSGLPNDRFFAVRPEGSVSTLKIQRTERGDSAVYLCASSLGPDNEQFFGPGTRLTVL.

This chain uses TRBV5-1 with TRBJ2-2; TRBD1 agrees at 9 bases. The CDR3 has 17 residues. The V segment lost 4 bases and the J segment 3 bases; nucleotides outside the gene matches: 10. The germline V gene has CDR1 SGHRS and CDR2 YFSETQ. The CDR3 sequence is CASSPRPGTGHTGELFF. The CDR3, as DNA: TGCGCCAGCAGCCCCAGGCCCGGGACAGGGCACACCGGGGAGCTGTTTTTT.

The rearrangement links TRBV18 to TRBJ2-6, with D possibly being TRBD2 (6 bases). V was pared by 6 bases and J by 2 bases, with 11 bases between. CDR3 length: 15 amino acids. The V gene's germline CDR1 is KGHSH and CDR2 LQKENI. CDR3 amino acids: CASSQRRAGANVLTF. CDR3 nucleotide sequence: TGTGCCAGCTCCCAAAGGAGGGCTGGGGCCAACGTCCTGACTTTC.

This rearrangement joins TRBV30 to TRBJ1-1, with D unresolved. Trimming left V 1 base short and J 4 bases short, with 10 bases between. Germline loops: CDR1 GTSNPN, CDR2 SVGIG (reference sequence). This CDR3 spans 13 amino acids. In DNA, the CDR3 is TGTGCCTGGAGTGGACACCCGGGCACTGAAGCTTTCTTT. Encoded protein: CAWSGHPGTEAFF.

The V gene is TRBV9, the J gene TRBJ1-1, with 7 bases lining up with TRBD1. The CDR3 loop spans 15 amino acids. The junction had 11 bases not matched to a gene; V was cut back by 3 bases and J by 6 bases. Germline loops: CDR1 SGDLS, CDR2 YYNGEE. This CDR3 is CASSDSGRGTAEAFF. The CDR3, as DNA: TGTGCCAGCAGCGACTCCGGTCGGGGGACAGCTGAAGCTTTCTTT.

The chain employs TRBV6-1 and TRBJ2-7; D is uncertain. This CDR3 has 15 amino acids. Germline assignment: CDR1 MNHNS and CDR2 SASEGT. The germline V and J ends were trimmed by 0 bases and 2 bases, with 11 bases remaining between them. In nucleotides, the CDR3 is TGTGCCAGCAGTGAAGCTCCCCGAGTTACCTACGAGCAGTACTTC. Its translation: CASSEAPRVTYEQYF.

This sequence joins TRBV7-9 and TRBJ1-2; tentatively, D is TRBD1 (5 bases). V gave up 5 bases and J gave up 4 bases, with 14 bases separating them. The CDR3 runs to 14 residues. CDR1 is SEHNR, CDR2 FQNEAQ, per germline (reference sequence). The CDR3 DNA reads as TGTGCCAGCAGCCCGACAGATGGCTTCTATGGCTACACCTTC. Its protein product is CASSPTDGFYGYTF. Full variable domain (rest looked up from reference TRBV7-9 and TRBJ1-2): DTGVSQNPRHKITKRGQNVTFRCDPISEHNRLYWYRQTLGQGPEFLTYFQNEAQLEKSRLLSDRFSAERPKGSFSTLEIQRTEQGDSAMYLCASSPTDGFYGYTFGSGTRLTVV.

This chain uses TRBV6-5 with TRBJ2-2; weak D call: TRBD2 (5 bases). Deletions cut 2 bases from V and 2 bases from J, with 12 bases between. The germline CDR1 and CDR2 sequences are MNHEY and SVGAGI. This CDR3 spans 16 amino acids. CDR3 loop: CASSYGQRANTGELFF. The CDR3, as DNA: TGTGCCAGCAGTTACGGTCAGAGGGCTAACACCGGGGAGCTGTTTTTT.

This clone was observed a handful of times. The chain combines TRBV5-1 with TRBJ2-1; D perhaps matches TRBD2 (5 bases). CDR1 is SGHRS, CDR2 YFSETQ, per germline. This CDR3 comprises 14 residues. Between the trimmed V and J ends, which lost 3 bases and 4 bases, there was a span of 11 bases. The CDR3, as DNA: TGCGCCAGCAGCTCGGTGGACTTTTACAATGAGCAGTTCTTC. It specifies CASSSVDFYNEQFF. Full variable domain (outside the CDR3, taken from reference TRBV5-1 and TRBJ2-1): KAGVTQTPRYLIKTRGQQVTLSCSPISGHRSVSWYQQTPGQGLQFLFEYFSETQRNKGNFPGRFSGRQFSNSRSEMNVSTLELGDSALYLCASSSVDFYNEQFFGPGTRLTVL.

The chain couples TRBV28 to TRBJ2-4, with D possibly TRBD2 on 5 matching bases. CDR3 length: 10 residues. V was shortened by 10 bases and J by 7 bases, with 8 bases between the two germline ends. From germline, CDR1 is MDHEN and CDR2 SYDVKM. The CDR3 spells CATGVNIQYF. The CDR3 DNA is TGTGCCACCGGGGTCAACATTCAGTACTTC.